The rows below give T cell receptor beta chains drawn from one sample of a study of blood T cell repertoires in COVID-19. Produced via immunoSEQ multiplex PCR; TCRdb's table is partial and in-frame only. The sample carries under 60,000 clones, roughly 90% recorded once. The source material was peripheral blood. The source of these receptors is a man aged 50 to 59 with acute or convalescent COVID-19. CDR3s include the opening cysteine and the closing phenylalanine or tryptophan. A D gene is named only where the DNA matches it firmly. Clone size, where shown, is once, few, many, or a class for clones that have expanded.

>TRBV30|.|TRBJ2-2|TRBD1
TGTGCCTGGAACAGGGGGGACACCGGGGAGCTGTTTTTT
CAWNRGDTGELFF
>TRBV3-1/TRBV3-2|.|TRBJ2-1|TRBD2
TGTGCCAGCAGCCAAGATTCTATTCTAGCGGGAGTTCCCAATGAGCAGTTCTTC
CASSQDSILAGVPNEQFF
>TRBV5-4|.|TRBJ1-3|TRBD1
TGTGCCAGCAGCACGAACCGGGACAGAAATCTCGGTGGAAACACCATATATTTT
CASSTNRDRNLGGNTIYF
>TRBV5-1|.|TRBJ2-5|.
TGCGCCAGCAGCTTGGCTACTCTCGAGACCCAGTACTTC
CASSLATLETQYF
>TRBV21-1|.|TRBJ2-2|.
TGTGCCAGCAGCGAAACTAGCTCCGGGGAGCTGTTTTTT
CASSETSSGELFF
>TRBV11-3|.|TRBJ2-1|TRBD2
TGTGCCAGCAGCTTAGTATTTGGGACTAGCGGGAACAATGAGCAGTTCTTC
CASSLVFGTSGNNEQFF
>TRBV19|.|TRBJ2-7|TRBD1
TGTGCCAGTAGTTCTACAGGGGGGCACTACGAGCAGTACTTC
CASSSTGGHYEQYF
>TRBV10-1|.|TRBJ2-2|.
TGCGCCAGCAGTGGTCAGCGGATGTGGGACACCGGGGAGCTGTTTTTT
CASSGQRMWDTGELFF
>TRBV21-1|.|TRBJ2-1|.
TGTGCCAGCAGCAAGACAGGGAAGAAAAACAATGAGCAGTTCTTC
CASSKTGKKNNEQFF
>TRBV24-1|.|TRBJ2-4|TRBD2
TGTGCCACCTCAGCCTTAGGACTAGCGACTTTTGGCATTCAGTACTTC
CATSALGLATFGIQYF
>TRBV2|.|TRBJ2-3|TRBD1
TGTGCCAGCAGTACCGGGTCAGGGGGCAGGGATACGCAGTATTTT
CASSTGSGGRDTQYF
>TRBV11-3|.|TRBJ1-4|TRBD1
TGTGCCAGCAGCTGGGGCAGGGGGAATGAAAAACTGTTTTTT
CASSWGRGNEKLFF
>TRBV11-2|few|TRBJ2-7|.
TGTGCCAGCAGCTTAGTGACAGATCTCTCCTACGAGCAGTACTTC
CASSLVTDLSYEQYF
>TRBV6-6|.|TRBJ1-5|.
TGTGCCAGCACTCAAGGGGATCAGCCCCAGCATTTT
CASTQGDQPQHF
>TRBV13|.|TRBJ1-1|.
TGTGCCAGCAGCTTAGTTGCGACGGCAAAGGGGGTTACTGAAGCTTTCTTT
CASSLVATAKGVTEAFF
>TRBV3-1/TRBV3-2|.|TRBJ2-1|TRBD2
TGTGCCAGCAGCTACCGGACTAGCGGGCTTTACAATGAGCAGTTCTTC
CASSYRTSGLYNEQFF
>TRBV19|few|TRBJ1-5|TRBD1
TGTGCCAGTAGTAGGGACAGGGGGCAGCATTTT
CASSRDRGQHF
>TRBV12-5|once|TRBJ1-1|.
TGTGCTAGTGGTTTGTCCGGGGTGGGAGAAGCTTTCTTT
CASGLSGVGEAFF
>TRBV6-5|few|TRBJ1-5|.
TGTGCCAGCACCGCGAAAGGGGCAAGCAATCAGCCCCAGCATTTT
CASTAKGASNQPQHF
>TRBV27|.|TRBJ1-4|.
TGTGCCAGCAGTTTAAAAGGAGTTGAAAAACTGTTTTTT
CASSLKGVEKLFF